Reported below is one T cell receptor (beta chain). Its antigen is currently not known. It has no much larger one-base neighbor in the sample; base qualities were not kept. The trial excluded patients who had a history of autoimmune disease or who were on systemic immunosuppression. In every dose cohort, peripheral blood was drawn for TCR sequencing at baseline, cycle 4 day 1, and cycle 7 day 1. Samples were obtained from an open-label, multicenter, first-in-human phase I dose-escalation trial of ivuxolimab. Adults with locally advanced or metastatic melanoma, renal cell, hepatocellular, or head and neck squamous cell carcinoma were enrolled in the trial. Before TCR sequencing, CD4+ T cells and CD8+ T cells from peripheral blood were sorted into separate populations. Trimming accounts for 5 bases at V and 4 bases at J, while the number of junction bases matched to no gene is 6. The CDR3 spans 15 residues, from the cysteine through the phenylalanine. Left in the record is the CDR3 DNA by itself, 45 bases read in frame from the first base. Reading the germline V gene gives CDR1 SGHAT and CDR2 FQNNGV.

The sample comes from a study of OX40 agonist ivuxolimab in advanced cancers. In terms of the full investigation: Ivuxolimab, which targeted the costimulatory receptor OX40 (CD134), was an agonistic, fully human IgG2 monoclonal antibody. Intravenous ivuxolimab was administered to patients every 2 weeks at six dose levels: 0.01, 0.1, 0.3, 1.5, 3 and 10 mg/kg. Of the approximately 54 dose-escalation patients, hepatocellular carcinoma was present in approximately 20, melanoma in roughly 15, renal cell carcinoma in 9 and head and neck cancer in 9. The dose-escalation cohort was around 84% male with a mean age of 60 years, ranging from roughly 20 to 85. Prior anti-PD-1, anti-PD-L1 or anti-CTLA-4 therapy was permitted, and approximately 39% of dose-escalation patients had received checkpoint inhibitors. Partial responses occurred in three dose-escalation patients: two with cutaneous melanoma and one with hepatocellular carcinoma. The purpose of peripheral TCRbeta sequencing was to test whether ivuxolimab changed TCR sequence diversity and led to clonal T-cell expansion. The paper covers the monotherapy dose-escalation part of the phase I ivuxolimab trial, which included N ≈ 52 patients.

General study outcomes and caveats: Low levels of normalized T-cell clonal expansion were also shown by some nonresponding patients. After ivuxolimab, CD8+ T cells had more expanded clones than CD4+ T cells on average. At doses from 0.1 to 3.0 mg/kg, clonal expansion was seen in both CD4+ and CD8+ blood T cells between baseline and week 6. The antigen specificity of the clonally expanded peripheral T cells was not determined. Partial responders in the 0.1-3.0 mg/kg groups had among the lowest normalized peripheral clonal expansion, especially among CD8+ T cells.

Genomic DNA was isolated from the sorted cells so that the TCRbeta CDR3 region could be sequenced. TCRbeta CDR3 regions were sequenced using the immunoSEQ Assay. In TCRdb, the immuneACCESS table is reduced to in-frame sequences with V and J assigned. These tables do not hold every clone; where another copy was compared, an unresolved V gene accounts for under half, and the others remain unexplained. A total of around 74,000 clones appear in this sample, about 92% of them only once. 0.45% to 0.65% of the sample lies in the top ten. The sequence came from an adult with an advanced solid tumor such as melanoma, head and neck, liver or kidney cancer. In this chain, TRBV11-2 is recombined with TRBJ2-1; 9 bases in the middle match TRBD1. Specimen: CD4+ or CD8+ T cells sorted from blood, collected in a trial of the OX40 agonist ivuxolimab. The DNA sequence reads TGTGCCAGCAGCCCCGGGACAGGGACGTACAATGAGCAGTTCTTC. Translated, this is CASSPGTGTYNEQFF.